This T cell receptor (beta chain) was recovered during a study of T cells in localized non-small cell lung cancer. Sequencing was performed with immunoSEQ multiplex PCR; in TCRdb, only in-frame clones are kept and a portion is missing. This table has 3,300 or so clones, around 30% appearing once. CDR1 and CDR2 from the germline V gene are MGHDK and SYGVNS. The CDR3 covers 12 residues. Trimming took 8 bases from V and 7 from J, leaving 11 bases between them. The rearrangement uses TRBV25-1 and TRBJ1-4, with a tentative D call TRBD1 (5 bases). This material consisted of normal lung tissue next to the tumor, taken before any cancer treatment. This TCR derives from a woman aged 40-69 years with stage I lung adenocarcinoma. The CDR3 sequence is CASGTPSEKLFF. DNA for the CDR3: TGTGCCAGCGGGACCCCGAGTGAAAAACTGTTTTTT.